Presented here are 5 T cell receptor beta chains from one specimen sequenced in a study of T cell repertoires in cytomegalovirus infection. No antigen is known for these receptors. TCRdb passed the reads through MiXCR, listing each CDR3 protein once. The sample contains around 300,000 distinct CDR3 sequences, 20% to 25% of which appear only once. Source: cultured PBMCs, taken from culture after CMV antigen stimulation. The receptors stem from a human donor in good health (CMV status not recorded). Some clones in this sample may be carry-over from other donors' samples.

This clonotype was counted at least ten times. The rearrangement uses TRBV7-2 and TRBJ2-2, with D hard to call. The V and J ends lost 6 bases and 0 bases respectively, with 11 bases between them. Germline V gene lookup returns CDR1 SGHTA and CDR2 FQGNSA. The CDR3 extends over 15 amino acids. In DNA, the CDR3 is TGTGCCAGCAGGGAGACGGTCGCGAACACCGGGGAGCTGTTTTTT. It codes for CASRETVANTGELFF.

This sequence joins TRBV11-3 and TRBJ1-1; D is ambiguous. The CDR3 runs to 14 residues. Germline CDR1 and CDR2: SGHNT and YENEEA. Trimming stripped 3 bases from V and 1 base from J, with 9 bases between. CDR3 amino acids: CASSFYVRNTEAFF. The CDR3 coding sequence is TGTGCCAGCAGCTTTTACGTGAGGAACACTGAAGCTTTCTTT.

The table lists this clonotype with many counts. The chain employs TRBV7-2 and TRBJ2-5; TRBD2 matches at 8 bases. The CDR3 totals 17 residues. CDR1 is SGHTA and CDR2 is FQGNSA in the germline V gene. V shed 5 bases and J 7 bases; nucleotides not matched to a gene: 18. DNA of the CDR3: TGTGCCAGCAGCAATAGGGGCGCTAGCGGGCAGGGCGGGACCCAGTACTTC. Its protein is CASSNRGASGQGGTQYF. The complete variable domain, with remaining parts taken from reference TRBV7-2 and TRBJ2-5, reads GAGVSQSPSNKVTEKGKDVELRCDPISGHTALYWYRQSLGQGLEFLIYFQGNSAPDKSGLPSDRFSAERTGGSVSTLTIQRTQQEDSAVYLCASSNRGASGQGGTQYFGPGTRLLVL.

This chain connects TRBV12-3 or TRBV12-4 to TRBJ1-5; possible D gene TRBD1, 5 bases. The CDR3 contains 14 residues. The ends were cut back, 3 bases at V and 6 bases at J, with 12 bases in the middle. The CDR3 region is CASSFGGEGQPQHF. CDR3 sequence (DNA): TGTGCCAGCAGTTTTGGGGGAGAGGGTCAGCCCCAGCATTTT.

This clonotype was seen a few times. V usage is TRBV10-3 and J usage is TRBJ1-2; no clear D. V gave up 9 bases and J gave up 5 bases, with 13 bases separating them. CDR1 is ENHRY and CDR2 is SYGVKD in the germline V gene. CDR3 length: 12 residues. The chain's CDR3 is CAMSEGTYGYTF. Written as DNA, the CDR3 is TGTGCCATGAGCGAGGGAACGTATGGCTACACCTTC.